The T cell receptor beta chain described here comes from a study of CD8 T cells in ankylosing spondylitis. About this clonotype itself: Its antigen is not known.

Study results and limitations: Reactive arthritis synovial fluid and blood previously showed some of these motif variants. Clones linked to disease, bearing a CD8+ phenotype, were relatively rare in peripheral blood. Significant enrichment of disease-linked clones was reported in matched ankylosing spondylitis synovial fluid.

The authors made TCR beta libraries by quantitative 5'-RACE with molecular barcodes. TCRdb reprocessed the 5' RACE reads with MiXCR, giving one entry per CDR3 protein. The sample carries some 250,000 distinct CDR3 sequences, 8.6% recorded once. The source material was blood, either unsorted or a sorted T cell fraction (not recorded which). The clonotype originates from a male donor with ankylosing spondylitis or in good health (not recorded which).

The CDR3 nucleotides read TGTGCCAGCAGCTCCGCGACGGGGTTGCCCGGAAACACCATATATTTT. It encodes CASSSATGLPGNTIYF. This chain uses TRBV7-2 with TRBJ1-3; D is unclear. The CDR3 length is 16 residues. Germline values: CDR1 SGHTA, CDR2 FQGNSA. Trimming removed 4 bases at V and 4 bases at J, with 17 bases between. Together with reference TRBV7-2 and TRBJ1-3, the CDR3 gives the full variable domain: GAGVSQSPSNKVTEKGKDVELRCDPISGHTALYWYRQSLGQGLEFLIYFQGNSAPDKSGLPSDRFSAERTGGSVSTLTIQRTQQEDSAVYLCASSSATGLPGNTIYFGEGSWLTVV.